This T cell receptor beta chain is from a study of somatic mutations in cytotoxic T cells in rheumatoid arthritis. About the research overall: Certain V beta antibody-stained T-cell populations, V beta1+ cells sequenced for TCRB among them, were flow-sorted to nearly 100% purity. Regarding the study as a whole: Rheumatoid arthritis patients were compared with age-matched healthy controls, and their CD8+ T-cell clonality did not differ significantly.

As regards this clone: What it binds is not known.

The protocol was immunoSEQ multiplex PCR, while the TCRdb copy is restricted to in-frame clones and leaves out a portion. Found here are some 40,000 clones, 70% to 85% of them singletons; the top ten hold about 3.4%. The TCR comes from a man aged 40-49 years in good health. The sequenced material came from CD8+ T cells sorted from blood.

The chain's CDR3 is CASSSDVRGRAYNEQFF. Here the CDR3 DNA reads TGTGCCAGCAGCTCGGACGTAAGAGGGAGGGCCTACAATGAGCAGTTCTTC. The chain carries TRBV5-8 and TRBJ2-1; TRBD2 matches 7 bases. CDR1 is SGHTS and CDR2 is YDEGEE in the germline V gene. The length of the CDR3 is 17 residues. V shed 3 bases, J shed 2 bases, and the junction held 11 bases outside the gene matches.